Below, 16 T cell receptor beta chains from the same sample are listed, as sequenced in a study of tumor-infiltrating lymphocytes in primary liver carcinoma. With a constant-region primer, TCR beta cDNA was made from approximately 520 ng of total RNA. A slightly modified ARM-PCR protocol with three nested multiplex PCR rounds produced these TCR beta libraries. PCR rounds one and two used TRBV1-TRBV30 forward primers with a C-beta reverse primer for around 11 cycles each. TCRdb itself ran the multiplex PCR reads through MiXCR, one entry per CDR3 protein. This table has 75,000 or so distinct CDR3 sequences, 60% to 75% appearing once. Scientists recovered RNA and DNA together from approximately 20-30 mg of unsorted bulk tissue. Sequencing used liver tumor tissue from sampling region 4. As for subset: tumor region T4, right-lateral pole. These receptors all come from a man in his forties with primary liver carcinoma and hepatitis B virus infection.

There are many counts of this clonotype. This chain uses TRBV5-6 with TRBJ2-7, with TRBD2 as a possible D gene (6 bases). The CDR3 has 16 residues. Deletions cut 2 bases from V and 3 bases from J, with 18 bases between. The germline V gene encodes CDR1 SGHDT and CDR2 YYEEEE. CDR3 region: CASSFGGTGLGYEQYF. The CDR3 DNA is TGTGCCAGCAGCTTCGGCGGAACGGGACTCGGCTACGAGCAGTACTTC.

A single count supports this clonotype. This chain joins TRBV7-8 and TRBJ2-2, with D possibly being TRBD2 (6 bases). The CDR3 consists of 17 residues. The ends were cut back, 4 bases at V and 7 bases at J, with 22 bases in the middle. Per the germline V gene, CDR1 is SGHVS and CDR2 is FQNEAQ. CDR3 residues: CASSSLASGGKGGELFF. CDR3 DNA: TGTGCCAGCAGCTCTCTTGCCAGCGGAGGGAAGGGCGGGGAGCTGTTTTTT.

The V call is TRBV10-2, the J call TRBJ1-1; a weak D match, TRBD1 (5 bases). V lost 10 bases and J lost 11, with 20 bases in between. This CDR3 has 12 residues. Germline-derived CDR1 and CDR2 are WSHSY and SAAADI. The CDR3 nucleotides read TGCGCCATCAGCCATACGACAGAACGTGCTTTCTTT. As protein: CAISHTTERAFF.

Comment on this clonotype: A read error may explain this, as a much larger clone is one base away. The chain carries TRBV28 and TRBJ2-3; tentative D call: TRBD2 (5 bases). Germline V gene lookup returns CDR1 MDHEN and CDR2 SYDVKM. The CDR3 consists of 14 residues. The CDR3 protein is CASSFVSGTDTLYF. DNA for the CDR3: TGTGCCAGCAGTTTCGTGAGCGGCACAGATACGCTGTATTTT.

The gene calls are TRBV11-2 and TRBJ2-2, with a weak D call TRBD2 (6 bases). The CDR3 sequence is 17 residues long. The germline V gene has CDR1 SGHAT and CDR2 FQNNGV. Trimming took off 9 bases at V and 0 bases at J, with 20 bases between the two ends. Here the CDR3 DNA reads TGTGCCAGGAACTTAGCATTAGGAGGGGCGAACACCGGGGAGCTGTTTTTT. It yields the protein CARNLALGGANTGELFF.

The sample holds a few counts of this clonotype. This rearrangement joins TRBV9 to TRBJ1-1; no definite D call. This CDR3 is 14 amino acids long. Deletions cut 0 bases from V and 7 bases from J, with 13 bases between. Germline V lookup: CDR1 SGDLS, CDR2 YYNGEE. CDR3 loop: CASSVVVSGSEAFF. As DNA, the CDR3 is TGTGCCAGCAGCGTAGTAGTCTCTGGGAGTGAAGCTTTCTTT.

The genes are TRBV7-2 and TRBJ1-5, with no clear D. The germline CDR1 and CDR2 sequences are SGHTA and FQGNSA. The CDR3 extends over 15 amino acids. V was shortened by 1 base and J by 2 bases, with 9 bases between the two germline ends. CDR3 DNA: TGTGCCAGCAGCTTAGGTGCGCGGGGCAATCAGCCCCAGCATTTT. Translation: CASSLGARGNQPQHF.

This clonotype was picked up many times. The chain combines TRBV6-1 with TRBJ2-3; 10 nucleotides agree with TRBD2. J was trimmed by 3 bases and V by 2 bases; bases with no gene match: 2. This CDR3 has 15 residues. The germline V gene encodes CDR1 MNHNS and CDR2 SASEGT. In DNA form, the CDR3 reads TGTGCCAGCAGTGAACTAGCGGGAGAGACAGATACGCAGTATTTT. It specifies CASSELAGETDTQYF.

This sequence joins TRBV28 and TRBJ2-2; perhaps TRBD2 as D (5 bases). This CDR3 is 13 amino acids long. Germline assignment: CDR1 MDHEN and CDR2 SYDVKM. Trimming took off 3 bases at V and 16 bases at J, with 18 bases between the two ends. CDR3 amino acids: CASSLAQTGESFF. In nucleotides, the CDR3 is TGTGCCAGCAGTTTGGCACAAACCGGGGAGTCGTTTTTT.

As to this clonotype: At one end, the junction sequence differs from germline, possibly due to a read error. The chain combines TRBV6-1 with TRBJ2-5; D might be TRBD2 (6 bases). This CDR3 has 17 amino acids. CDR1 MNHNS and CDR2 SASEGT come from the germline V gene. The CDR3 nucleotides are TGTGTCAGCAGTGACCTTTGGATTAGCGGTTCTGGGGAGACCCAGTACTTC. This sequence encodes CVSSDLWISGSGETQYF.

Turning to this clonotype: Since the CDR3 does not end with the conserved phenylalanine or tryptophan, this likely comes from a read error. The V and J genes are TRBV12-3 or TRBV12-4 and TRBJ2-5; D remains ambiguous. The CDR3 spans 13 residues. V shed 7 bases and J shed 5 bases, with 14 bases lying between them. The CDR3 reads CASTPDHVETQYL. CDR3 sequence (DNA): TGTGCCAGCACCCCCGACCATGTGGAGACCCAGTACCTC.

With regard to this clonotype: A read error may produce the germline difference seen at one junction end. CDR3 DNA: TGCGCCAGCATCTTCCAGACTAGCGGGGCCCTGAGCTCCTACGAGCGGTACTTC. This gives the protein CASIFQTSGALSSYERYF. V usage is TRBV6-1 and J usage is TRBJ2-7, with 11 bases that match TRBD2. The CDR3 runs 18 residues. The germline V gene has CDR1 MNHNS and CDR2 SASEGT.

As for this clonotype: The conserved final phenylalanine or tryptophan is absent from the CDR3, which likely points to a read error. This sequence joins TRBV11-2 and TRBJ2-1, with TRBD2 identical over 8 bases. The CDR3 consists of 16 residues. Germline V gene lookup returns CDR1 SGHAT and CDR2 FQNNGV. CDR3 region: CTSSLDIGLAMGEQFS. CDR3 in DNA: TGTACCAGCAGCCTGGATATCGGACTAGCCATGGGTGAGCAGTTCTCC.

The chain has TRBV5-1 and TRBJ2-3, with D possibly being TRBD1 (5 bases). CDR1 SGHRS and CDR2 YFSETQ come from the germline V gene. This CDR3 comprises 15 residues. Trimming cost V 4 bases and J 2 bases, with 14 bases left between them. CDR3 in DNA: TGCGCCAGCAGCATGGTGGGCAGGGTCACAGATACGCAGTATTTT. Translated: CASSMVGRVTDTQYF.

Only one count was recorded for this clonotype. The final CDR3 position lacks the conserved phenylalanine or tryptophan, pointing to a likely read error. This rearrangement joins TRBV6-1 to TRBJ2-2; D uncertain. Germline V gene data show CDR1 as MNHNS and CDR2 as SASEGT. This CDR3 comprises 17 residues. As DNA, the CDR3 is TGTGCCAGCAGTGAAGTCTGGCAGGATGCGAACACCGAGGAGCTGTTTCTT. This codes for CASSEVWQDANTEELFL.

In the case of this clonotype: A read error may produce the germline difference seen at one junction end. The chain combines TRBV6-1 with TRBJ2-3; D is ambiguous. The CDR3 contains 14 residues. Germline-derived CDR1 and CDR2 are MNHNS and SASEGT. CDR3 coding DNA: TGTGCCAGCAGTGAAGATATAGGTGTAGATACACAGTATTTT. It yields the protein CASSEDIGVDTQYF.